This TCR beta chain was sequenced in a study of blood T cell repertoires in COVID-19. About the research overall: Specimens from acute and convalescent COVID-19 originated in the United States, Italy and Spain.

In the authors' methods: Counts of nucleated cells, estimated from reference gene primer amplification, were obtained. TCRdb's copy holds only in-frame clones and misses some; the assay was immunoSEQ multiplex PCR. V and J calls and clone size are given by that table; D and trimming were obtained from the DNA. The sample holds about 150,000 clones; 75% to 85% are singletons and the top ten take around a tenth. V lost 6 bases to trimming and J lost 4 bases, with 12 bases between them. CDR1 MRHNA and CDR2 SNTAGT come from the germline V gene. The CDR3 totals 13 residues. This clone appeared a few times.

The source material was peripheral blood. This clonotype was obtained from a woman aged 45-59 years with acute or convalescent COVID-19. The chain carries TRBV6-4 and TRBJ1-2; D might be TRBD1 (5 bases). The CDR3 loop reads CASRDVGGYGYTF. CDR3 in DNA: TGTGCCAGCAGGGACGTCGGGGGCTATGGCTACACCTTC.